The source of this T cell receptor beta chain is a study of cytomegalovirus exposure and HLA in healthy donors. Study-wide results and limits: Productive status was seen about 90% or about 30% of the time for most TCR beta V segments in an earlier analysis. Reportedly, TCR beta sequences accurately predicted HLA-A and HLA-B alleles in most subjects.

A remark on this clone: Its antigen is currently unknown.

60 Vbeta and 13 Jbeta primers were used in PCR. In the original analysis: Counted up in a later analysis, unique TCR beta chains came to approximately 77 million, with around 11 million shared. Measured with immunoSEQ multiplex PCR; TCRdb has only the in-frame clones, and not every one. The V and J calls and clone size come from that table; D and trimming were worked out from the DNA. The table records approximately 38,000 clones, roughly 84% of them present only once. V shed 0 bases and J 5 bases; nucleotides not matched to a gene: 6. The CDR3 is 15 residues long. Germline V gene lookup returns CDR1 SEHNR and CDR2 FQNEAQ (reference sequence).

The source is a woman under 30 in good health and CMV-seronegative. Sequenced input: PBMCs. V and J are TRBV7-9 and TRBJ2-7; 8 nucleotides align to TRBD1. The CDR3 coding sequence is TGTGCCAGCAGCTTAGCAGGACAGGGACCCCACGAGCAGTACTTC. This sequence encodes CASSLAGQGPHEQYF. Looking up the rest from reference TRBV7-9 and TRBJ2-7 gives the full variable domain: DTGVSQNPRHKITKRGQNVTFRCDPISEHNRLYWYRQTLGQGPEFLTYFQNEAQLEKSRLLSDRFSAERPKGSFSTLEIQRTEQGDSAMYLCASSLAGQGPHEQYFGPGTRLTVT.